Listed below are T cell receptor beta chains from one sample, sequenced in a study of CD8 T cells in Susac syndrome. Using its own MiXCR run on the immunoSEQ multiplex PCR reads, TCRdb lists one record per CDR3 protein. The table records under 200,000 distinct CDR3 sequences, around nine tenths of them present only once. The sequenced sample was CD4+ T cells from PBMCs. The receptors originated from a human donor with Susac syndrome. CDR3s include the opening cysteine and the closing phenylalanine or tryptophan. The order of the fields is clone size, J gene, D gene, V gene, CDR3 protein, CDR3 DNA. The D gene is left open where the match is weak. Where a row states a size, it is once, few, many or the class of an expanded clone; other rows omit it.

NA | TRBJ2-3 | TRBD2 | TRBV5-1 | CASSLESGGLDTQYF | TGCGCCAGCAGCTTGGAGTCCGGGGGGTTGGATACGCAGTATTTT
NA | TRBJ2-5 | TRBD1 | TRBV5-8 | CASSSGQGIETQYF | TGTGCCAGCAGCTCGGGACAGGGGATAGAGACCCAGTACTTC
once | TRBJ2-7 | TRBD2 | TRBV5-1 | CASSPEAGAVYEQYF | TGCGCCAGCAGCCCGGAGGCGGGAGCCGTCTACGAGCAGTACTTC
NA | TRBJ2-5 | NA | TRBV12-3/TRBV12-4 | CASSLRGMTQYF | TGTGCCAGCAGTTTGAGGGGGATGACCCAGTACTTC
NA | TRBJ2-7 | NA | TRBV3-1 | CASSLAYSTESFTYEQYF | TGTGCCAGCAGCCTGGCATATTCGACAGAAAGTTTCACCTACGAGCAGTACTTC
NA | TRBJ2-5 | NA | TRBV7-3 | CASSLQPGISGGTQYF | TGTGCCAGCAGCTTGCAGCCCGGAATTTCCGGAGGGACCCAGTACTTC
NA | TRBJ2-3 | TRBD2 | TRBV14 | CASSQEAGGGGTDTQYF | TGTGCCAGCAGCCAAGAGGCCGGCGGGGGGGGCACAGATACGCAGTATTTT
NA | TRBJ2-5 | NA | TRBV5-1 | CASSAAETQYF | TGCGCCAGCAGCGCCGCAGAGACCCAGTACTTC
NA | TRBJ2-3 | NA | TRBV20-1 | CSAIPASPADTQYF | TGCAGTGCTATTCCCGCTAGCCCTGCGGATACGCAGTATTTT
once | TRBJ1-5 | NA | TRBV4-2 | CASSQEDQPQHF | TGTGCCAGCAGCCAGGAGGATCAGCCCCAGCATTTT
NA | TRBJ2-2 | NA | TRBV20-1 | CSARDRRLGTAITGELFF | TGCAGTGCTAGAGATCGAAGGCTAGGAACAGCGATCACCGGGGAGCTGTTTTTT
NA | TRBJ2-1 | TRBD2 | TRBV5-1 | CASSLRTSGGIISNEQFF | TGCGCCAGCAGCCTGCGGACTAGCGGTGGGATTATTAGCAATGAGCAGTTCTTC
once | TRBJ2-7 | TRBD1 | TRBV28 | CASSTPGQGRMHEQYF | TGTGCCAGCAGTACCCCTGGACAGGGCAGGATGCACGAGCAGTACTTC
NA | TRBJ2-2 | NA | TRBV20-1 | CSASTSSNTGELFF | TGCAGTGCCTCTACCAGCTCGAACACCGGGGAGCTGTTTTTT
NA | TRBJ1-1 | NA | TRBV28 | CASGRDKAFF | TGTGCCAGCGGCAGGGATAAAGCTTTCTTT
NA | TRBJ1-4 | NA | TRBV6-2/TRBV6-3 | CASIMEGGEKLFF | TGTGCCAGTATAATGGAGGGGGGAGAAAAACTGTTTTTT
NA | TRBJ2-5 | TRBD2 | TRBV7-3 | CASSRTSGGQETQYF | TGTGCCAGCAGCCGGACTAGCGGGGGCCAAGAGACCCAGTACTTC
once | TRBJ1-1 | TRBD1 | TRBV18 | CASSSGTGIGAFF | TGTGCCAGCTCATCAGGGACAGGGATTGGAGCTTTCTTT
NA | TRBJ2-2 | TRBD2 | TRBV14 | CASSQFSGRAGGELFF | TGTGCCAGCAGCCAATTTAGCGGGAGGGCCGGCGGGGAGCTGTTTTTT
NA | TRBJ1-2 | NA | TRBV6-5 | CASGSLGAFYGYTF | TGTGCCAGCGGCTCGTTGGGGGCCTTCTATGGCTACACCTTC
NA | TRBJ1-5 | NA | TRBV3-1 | CASSQGLSNQPQHF | TGTGCCAGCAGCCAAGGTTTGAGCAATCAGCCCCAGCATTTT
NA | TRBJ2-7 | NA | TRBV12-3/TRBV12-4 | CASTRGDPYEQYF | TGTGCCAGCACTAGGGGGGACCCCTACGAGCAGTACTTC